This TCR beta chain emerged from a study of Graves' ophthalmopathy and Graves' hyperthyroidism. Findings of the study overall: Sensitivity reached roughly 71% and specificity approximately 72% when the model predicted ophthalmopathy progression. Among thyroid clonotypes expanded above 0.001 frequency, most also appeared in blood.

Many counts were recorded for this clonotype. The antigen is not known. Moderate-to-severe activity, CAS at least 3, NOSPECS at least 4 and duration under 3 months characterized donors with ophthalmopathy. The PBMCs had their origin in less than 13 ml of fresh peripheral blood. TCR beta CDR3 amplification used RNA transcripts. HTBI primers served in a first-round RT-PCR, which a second-round multiplex PCR followed. Each CDR3 protein is one row after TCRdb ran MiXCR on the multiplex PCR reads. The sample comprises about 400,000 distinct CDR3 sequences, about 18% of which are singletons, and 1.6% rests with the top ten. The sequenced sample was peripheral blood. This receptor was identified in a woman aged 18-30 years with Graves' ophthalmopathy.

CDR3 sequence (DNA): TGTGCCAGCAGTCGGGGACAGGGGAAAAACATTCAGTACTTC. Translating gives CASSRGQGKNIQYF. V is TRBV28 and J is TRBJ2-4; TRBD1 aligns across 10 bases. Trimming took 5 bases from V and 4 from J; bases not matched to a gene: 2. The CDR3 has 14 amino acids. The germline V gene has CDR1 MDHEN and CDR2 SYDVKM.